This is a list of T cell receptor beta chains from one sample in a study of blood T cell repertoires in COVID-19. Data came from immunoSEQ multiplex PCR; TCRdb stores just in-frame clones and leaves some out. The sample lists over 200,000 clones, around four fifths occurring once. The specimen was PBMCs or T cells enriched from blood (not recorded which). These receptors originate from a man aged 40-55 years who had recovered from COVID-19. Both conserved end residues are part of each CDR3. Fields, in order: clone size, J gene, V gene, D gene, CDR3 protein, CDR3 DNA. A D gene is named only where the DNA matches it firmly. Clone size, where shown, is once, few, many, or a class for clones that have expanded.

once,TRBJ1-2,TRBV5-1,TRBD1,CASTISGTGGDGYTF,TGCGCCAGCACAATCTCCGGGACAGGGGGCGATGGCTACACCTTC
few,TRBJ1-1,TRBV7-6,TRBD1,CASSSGGMNTEAFF,TGTGCCAGCAGCTCAGGGGGAATGAACACTGAAGCTTTCTTT
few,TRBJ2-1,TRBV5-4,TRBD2,CASSPGTSGGPEQFF,TGTGCCAGCAGCCCCGGGACTAGCGGGGGACCCGAGCAGTTCTTC
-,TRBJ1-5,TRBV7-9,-,CASRNGDSNQPQHF,TGTGCCAGCAGAAACGGAGATAGCAATCAGCCCCAGCATTTT
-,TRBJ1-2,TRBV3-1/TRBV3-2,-,CASSQDTGYNGYTF,TGTGCCAGCAGCCAAGATACGGGGTATAATGGCTACACCTTC
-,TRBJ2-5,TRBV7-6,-,CASSSLERGTQYF,TGTGCCAGCAGCTCCTTGGAAAGGGGGACCCAGTACTTC
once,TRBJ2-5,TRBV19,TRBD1,CASCGQGRETQYF,TGTGCCAGTTGTGGACAGGGAAGAGAGACCCAGTACTTC
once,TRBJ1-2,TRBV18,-,CASSPIPGAEDYGYTF,TGTGCCAGCTCACCAATCCCAGGGGCGGAGGACTATGGCTACACCTTC
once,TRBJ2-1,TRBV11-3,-,CASSPVLGPGSYNEQFF,TGTGCCAGCAGCCCAGTTTTGGGCCCAGGATCCTACAATGAGCAGTTCTTC
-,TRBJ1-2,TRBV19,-,CASSLRAGYGYTF,TGTGCCAGTAGTTTGCGTGCGGGCTATGGCTACACCTTC
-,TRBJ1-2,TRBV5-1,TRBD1,CASSQGQGGDTANYGYTF,TGCGCCAGCAGCCAAGGACAGGGTGGGGACACAGCTAACTATGGCTACACCTTC
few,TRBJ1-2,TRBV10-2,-,CASSEVGGFDYTF,TGCGCCAGCAGTGAGGTCGGGGGGTTCGACTACACCTTC
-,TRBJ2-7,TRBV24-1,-,CATSDSTGRTYEQYF,TGTGCCACCAGTGATTCTACCGGGAGAACCTACGAGCAGTACTTC
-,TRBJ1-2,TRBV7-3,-,CASSQSPGRGYTF,TGTGCCAGCAGTCAAAGTCCGGGTCGGGGCTACACCTTC
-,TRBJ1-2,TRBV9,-,CASSVAGTSYGYTF,TGTGCCAGCAGCGTAGCGGGAACGAGCTATGGCTACACCTTC
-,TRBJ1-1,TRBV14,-,CASSRQGNTEAFF,TGTGCCAGCAGCCGGCAGGGAAACACTGAAGCTTTCTTT
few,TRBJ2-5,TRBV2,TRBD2,CASSDRGGDRTQYF,TGTGCCAGCAGTGATCGTGGGGGGGACCGGACCCAGTACTTC
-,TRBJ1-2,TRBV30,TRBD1,CAWSVWGQGYGYTF,TGTGCCTGGAGTGTATGGGGACAGGGCTATGGCTACACCTTC
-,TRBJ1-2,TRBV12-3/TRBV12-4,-,CASSFPPNF,TGTGCCAGCAGTTTCCCCCCCAACTTC
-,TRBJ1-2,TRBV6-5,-,CASRDRLYGYTF,TGTGCCAGCAGAGACAGACTCTATGGCTACACCTTC
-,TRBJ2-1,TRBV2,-,CAERVGGGNEQFF,TGTGCCGAAAGGGTCGGGGGAGGCAATGAGCAGTTCTTC
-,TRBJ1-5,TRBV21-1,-,CASRKVKEPSNQPQHF,TGTGCCAGCAGAAAAGTTAAGGAGCCAAGCAATCAGCCCCAGCATTTT
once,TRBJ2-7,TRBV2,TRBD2,CASNNSGRPPSYEQYF,TGTGCCAGCAATAATAGCGGGAGACCCCCCTCCTACGAGCAGTACTTC
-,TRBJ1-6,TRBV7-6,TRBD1,CASSSRTGGTGNSPLHF,TGTGCCAGCAGCTCGAGGACAGGGGGCACGGGGAATTCACCCCTCCACTTT
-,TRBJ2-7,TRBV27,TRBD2,CASSLGGGSSYEQYF,TGTGCCAGCAGTTTAGGAGGCGGGAGCAGCTACGAGCAGTACTTC
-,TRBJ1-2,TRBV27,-,CASSQGGRYRGYTF,TGTGCCAGCAGTCAGGGAGGTCGATATCGCGGCTACACCTTC
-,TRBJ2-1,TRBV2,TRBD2,CASSGLADNEQFF,TGTGCCAGCAGTGGGCTAGCGGACAATGAGCAGTTCTTC
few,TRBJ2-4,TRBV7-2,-,CASSLGGLAKNIQYF,TGTGCCAGCAGCTTAGGCGGGTTAGCCAAAAACATTCAGTACTTC
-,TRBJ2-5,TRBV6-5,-,CASTRGLIQETQYF,TGTGCCAGCACCCGAGGACTCATCCAAGAGACCCAGTACTTC
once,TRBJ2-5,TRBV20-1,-,CSASEAGTQYF,TGCAGTGCTAGTGAGGCTGGTACCCAGTACTTC
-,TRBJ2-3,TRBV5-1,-,CASSLSADTQYF,TGCGCCAGCAGCTTGTCTGCAGATACGCAGTATTTT
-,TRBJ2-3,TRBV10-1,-,CASSDARGAGDTQYF,TGCGCCAGCAGTGATGCTCGGGGGGCTGGAGATACGCAGTATTTT
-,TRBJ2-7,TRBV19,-,CASSMTRGYEQYF,TGTGCCAGTAGTATGACGCGGGGCTACGAGCAGTACTTC
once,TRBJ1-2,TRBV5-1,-,CASSFGDRGYTF,TGCGCCAGCAGCTTCGGAGATAGGGGCTACACCTTC
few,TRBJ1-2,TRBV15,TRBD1,CATSNRQGEGDNYGYTF,TGTGCCACCAGCAACCGACAGGGTGAGGGGGATAACTATGGCTACACCTTC
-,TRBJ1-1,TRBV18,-,CASSPEGYTEAFF,TGTGCCAGCTCACCGGAGGGGTACACTGAAGCTTTCTTT
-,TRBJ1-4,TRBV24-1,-,CATSEPGSQATTNEKLFF,TGTGCCACCAGTGAACCCGGCAGCCAGGCCACAACTAATGAAAAACTGTTTTTT
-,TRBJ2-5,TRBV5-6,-,CASSFGLAIQETQYF,TGTGCCAGCAGCTTCGGACTCGCAATCCAAGAGACCCAGTACTTC
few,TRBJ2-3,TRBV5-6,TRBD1,CASAWQGAYDTQYF,TGTGCCAGCGCCTGGCAGGGGGCATACGATACGCAGTATTTT
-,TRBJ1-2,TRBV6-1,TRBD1,CASSEDRGRLDGYTF,TGTGCCAGCAGTGAAGACAGGGGGCGTCTGGATGGCTACACCTTC
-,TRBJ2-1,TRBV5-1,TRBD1,CASSLGGQGKYNEQFF,TGCGCCAGCAGCTTGGGTGGACAGGGGAAATACAATGAGCAGTTCTTC
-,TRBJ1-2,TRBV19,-,CASSVAGSGYGYTF,TGTGCCAGTAGTGTGGCAGGCTCCGGCTATGGCTACACCTTC
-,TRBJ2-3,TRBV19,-,CASSIQSPDTQYF,TGTGCCAGTAGTATTCAGTCCCCAGATACGCAGTATTTT
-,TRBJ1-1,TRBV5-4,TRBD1,CASRHAGGTEAFF,TGTGCCAGCAGGCACGCAGGGGGCACTGAAGCTTTCTTT
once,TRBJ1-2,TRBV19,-,CASHGTVNYGYTF,TGTGCCAGCCACGGGACTGTGAACTATGGCTACACCTTC
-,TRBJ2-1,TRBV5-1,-,CASSLDPSSSYNEQFF,TGCGCCAGCAGCTTGGATCCTAGCAGCAGCTACAATGAGCAGTTCTTC
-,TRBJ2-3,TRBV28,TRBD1,CASSPPTGASTDTQYF,TGTGCCAGCAGCCCTCCTACAGGGGCCAGCACAGATACGCAGTATTTT
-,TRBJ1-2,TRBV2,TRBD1,CASRRTGISYGYTF,TGTGCCAGCAGGAGGACAGGCATATCCTATGGCTACACCTTC
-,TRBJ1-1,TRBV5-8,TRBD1,CASSRTGLTLNTEAFF,TGTGCCAGCAGCCGGACAGGACTTACACTGAACACTGAAGCTTTCTTT
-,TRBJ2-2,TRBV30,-,CAWSLQGRRNTGELFF,TGTGCCTGGAGTCTTCAGGGTAGAAGGAACACCGGGGAGCTGTTTTTT